This record concerns one T cell receptor beta chain sequence. Antigen specificity is unknown. Each CDR3 protein is one row after TCRdb ran MiXCR on the 5' RACE reads. Among 400,000 to 500,000 distinct CDR3 sequences listed, about 18% were seen once. This sample was taken from a study of identical twins. Germline V gene lookup returns CDR1 SGHKS and CDR2 YYEKEE (reference sequence). The V segment lost 0 bases and the J segment 2 bases; nucleotides outside the gene matches: 3. The CDR3 is 15 amino acids. Whole-study results and caveats: Alpha sequences that were out-of-frame and twin-shared showed an excess of low generation probability. A lower insertion count was a feature of abundant cord blood beta clonotypes, with no such feature in memory repertoires.

V and J are TRBV5-5 and TRBJ2-3; TRBD2 matches 7 bases. The material sequenced was naive T cells sorted from blood. The receptor was isolated from a man aged 45-60 years in good health. In nucleotides, the CDR3 is TGTGCCAGCAGCTTGGAACGGGGGGACACAGATACGCAGTATTTT. Its protein product is CASSLERGDTDTQYF.